This paragraph covers one TCR beta chain sequence. The antigen this receptor binds is unknown. No much larger clonotype is one base removed from it; base qualities were not supplied. Whole blood was collected in K2EDTA tubes by collaborating institutions according to the institutions' own protocols. Collaborator samples were shipped for TCRbeta analysis as frozen whole blood, isolated PBMCs, or DNA extracted from either sample type. This sample was included in a study of blood T cell repertoires in COVID-19 (dated by TCRdb to about 2020). Some background on the complete study: Collaborator samples came from the United States, Italy and Spain and covered acute and convalescent phases of COVID-19. The samples were drawn from the first 160 participants of the ongoing ImmuneRACE study and from over 950 subjects provided by 6 global collaborators. The dataset comprised deeply sampled blood TCRbeta repertoires from subjects exposed to, actively infected with, or recovered from COVID-19. Nearly every sample came with metadata listing a de-identified subject ID, COVID-19 status, age in years and sex. The repertoires were released in a freely available public database meant as a resource for research on the immune response to SARS-CoV-2. The prospective study material was composed of cDNA or gDNA derived from T cells, B-cell-depleted T cells, or PBMCs. Where available, HLA class I and class II types were taken from metadata supplied by the sample provider and were not determined by assay-based typing. Overall results and qualifications from the work: The quantity of clinical and demographic metadata differed by source and by participant and was supplied without curation.

TCRbeta CDR3 regions were amplified from genomic DNA by means of the immunoSEQ Assay, a bias-controlled multiplex PCR. Per the authors' processing: The number of nucleated cells in each sample was estimated from the amplification of reference gene primers within the assay. Sequence reads were collapsed and filtered to measure the absolute abundance of every unique TCRbeta CDR3 rearrangement. For each sample, productive Simpson clonality was calculated by taking the square root of Simpson's diversity index across productive rearrangements. In TCRdb, the immuneACCESS table is reduced to in-frame sequences with V and J assigned. These tables do not hold every clone; where another copy was compared, an unresolved V gene accounts for under half, and the others remain unexplained. That table gives V, J and clone size, and the DNA gave D and trimming. The sample table contains tens of thousands of clones; only one count was recorded for approximately 84% of them. The top ten clones comprise 9% to 15% of the sample.

V is cut back by 2 bases and J by 0 bases, with 7 bases in the junction unmatched. From a lookup of the germline V gene, CDR1 and CDR2 are SNHLY and FYNNEI. The cysteine opens and the phenylalanine closes a CDR3 of 17 amino acids. Solely the CDR3 DNA is kept, with 51 bases framed from the first base. The rearrangement combines TRBV2 with TRBJ1-1; a stretch of 9 junction bases matches TRBD1. The sequencing input was peripheral blood. The clonotype originates from a human donor in a cohort sampled during active COVID-19. At the DNA level, the sequence is TGTGCCAGCAGTGAAACCGGGACAGGGATCATGAACACTGAAGCTTTCTTT. This encodes CASSETGTGIMNTEAFF.